This T cell receptor (beta chain) originates from a study of OX40 agonist ivuxolimab in advanced cancers. Profiling relied on immunoSEQ multiplex PCR, and the TCRdb table lists in-frame clones only, not all of them. The sample lists 35,000 to 40,000 clones, 87% seen once, with more than 25% in the top ten. Germline CDR1 reads LGHNA; CDR2 reads YNFKEQ. The length of the CDR3 is 16 residues. V lost 4 bases, J lost 3 bases, and 18 bases lay in between. This sequence joins TRBV4-2 and TRBJ1-1; D possibly corresponds to TRBD1 (6 bases). The receptor's source is an adult with an advanced solid tumor such as melanoma, head and neck, liver or kidney cancer. Sequenced material: CD4+ or CD8+ T cells sorted from blood, taken in a trial of the OX40 agonist ivuxolimab. The CDR3 spells CASSPSWGAGYTEAFF. For the CDR3, the DNA is TGTGCCAGCAGCCCATCTTGGGGGGCAGGATACACTGAAGCTTTCTTT.